Reported below is one T cell receptor beta chain. Its matching antigen is unknown. The source of the sample is a study of cytomegalovirus exposure and HLA in healthy donors. Study-level findings and limits: According to a later analysis, donors in an Asian-associated ancestry cluster reportedly had fewer N-insertions than the roughly 630-donor mean. Solely CMV serostatus was available to characterize immune exposure.

This CDR3 is 13 amino acids long. The PCR had 60 Vbeta and 13 Jbeta primers. The table came from immunoSEQ multiplex PCR; TCRdb's copy has only in-frame clones and leaves some out. There are about 140,000 clones in the sample; under 80% occur only once, and just over 8.5% lies in the top ten. J is TRBJ1-4 and V is TRBV21-1; the table's TRBD1 call for D was not verified on the DNA. TRBV21-1 is labeled a pseudogene. This TCR came from a woman between 50 and 59 years old in good health and CMV-seropositive. Sample: PBMCs. The CDR3 here is CAMADRAREKLFF. In nucleotides, the CDR3 is TGTGCCATGGCGGACAGGGCACGTGAAAAACTGTTTTTT.